These 6 T cell receptor beta chains were sequenced from one sample in a study of blood T cell repertoires in COVID-19. Method: immunoSEQ multiplex PCR; TCRdb's copy keeps in-frame clones and lacks some. Of some 400,000 clones in the sample, more than 70% were seen once. Sequenced material: peripheral blood. The receptor source for this set is a woman aged 55-70 years with COVID-19, enrolled during active disease.

The chain is built from TRBV12-3 or TRBV12-4 and TRBJ2-1; D not resolved. The V end was cut by 7 bases, the J end by 8 bases, with 15 bases between. This CDR3 region has 13 residues. The CDR3: CASIGWVGDEQFF. The CDR3 DNA reads TGTGCCAGCATTGGGTGGGTGGGCGATGAGCAGTTCTTC.

The J gene is TRBJ2-3, the V gene TRBV5-5; possibly TRBD1 for D (5 bases). Germline CDR1 and CDR2: SGHKS and YYEKEE (reference sequence). V shed 0 bases and J shed 3 bases, with 11 bases lying between them. The CDR3 spans 15 residues. The CDR3 DNA sequence: TGTGCCAGCAGCTTGGCGGGCAGGGTTACAGATACGCAGTATTTT. This codes for CASSLAGRVTDTQYF.

The gene calls are TRBV5-1 and TRBJ2-1, with TRBD2 matching 10 bases. The CDR3 spans 17 residues. CDR1 is SGHRS and CDR2 is YFSETQ in the germline V gene. Unmatched junction bases numbered 9, after V lost 5 bases and J lost 1 base. The CDR3 DNA follows: TGCGCCAGCAGATTTTCTAGCGGGGGTCCGTCCTACAATGAGCAGTTCTTC. Its protein is CASRFSSGGPSYNEQFF. The full variable domain, completed using reference TRBV5-1 and TRBJ2-1, is KAGVTQTPRYLIKTRGQQVTLSCSPISGHRSVSWYQQTPGQGLQFLFEYFSETQRNKGNFPGRFSGRQFSNSRSEMNVSTLELGDSALYLCASRFSSGGPSYNEQFFGPGTRLTVL.

The J gene is TRBJ1-1, the V gene TRBV5-1; 7 nucleotides agree with TRBD1. Unmatched junction bases numbered 2, after V lost 6 bases and J lost 0 bases. There are 13 residues in the CDR3. Germline lookup yields CDR1 SGHRS and CDR2 YFSETQ. CDR3 bases: TGCGCCAGCATGCAGGGGGTGAACACTGAAGCTTTCTTT. Translated: CASMQGVNTEAFF.

The CDR3 here is CASRPPGQIYGYTF. The CDR3 bases are TGCGCCAGCAGGCCCCCGGGACAGATCTATGGCTACACCTTC. This sequence joins TRBV5-1 and TRBJ1-2; TRBD1 agrees at 7 bases. The CDR3 is made up of 14 amino acids. J gave up 4 bases and V 5 bases, and 8 bases lay outside the gene matches. Germline assignment: CDR1 SGHRS and CDR2 YFSETQ. Full variable domain (outside the CDR3, taken from reference TRBV5-1 and TRBJ1-2): KAGVTQTPRYLIKTRGQQVTLSCSPISGHRSVSWYQQTPGQGLQFLFEYFSETQRNKGNFPGRFSGRQFSNSRSEMNVSTLELGDSALYLCASRPPGQIYGYTFGSGTRLTVV.

CDR3 nucleotides: TGTGCCAGCTCATCACGGGGAGCGGACAATGAGCAGTTCTTC. As protein: CASSSRGADNEQFF. The rearrangement links TRBV18 to TRBJ2-1; possibly TRBD2 for D (5 bases). Germline CDR1 and CDR2: KGHSH and LQKENI. The CDR3 consists of 14 residues. V dropped 5 bases and J dropped 5 bases, with 13 bases sitting between them.